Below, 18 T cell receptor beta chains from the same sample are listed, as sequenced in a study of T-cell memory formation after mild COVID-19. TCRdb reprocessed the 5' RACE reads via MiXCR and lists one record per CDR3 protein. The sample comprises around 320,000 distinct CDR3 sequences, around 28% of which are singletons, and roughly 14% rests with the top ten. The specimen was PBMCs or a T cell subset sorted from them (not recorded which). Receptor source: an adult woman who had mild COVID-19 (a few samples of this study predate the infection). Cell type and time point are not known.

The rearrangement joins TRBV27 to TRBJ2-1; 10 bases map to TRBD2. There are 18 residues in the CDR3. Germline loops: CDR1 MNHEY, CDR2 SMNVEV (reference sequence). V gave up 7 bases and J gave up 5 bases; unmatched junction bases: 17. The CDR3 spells CASTIRSSGSSAHNEQFF. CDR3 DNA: TGTGCCAGCACGATTCGCTCTAGCGGGAGCTCGGCGCACAATGAGCAGTTCTTC.

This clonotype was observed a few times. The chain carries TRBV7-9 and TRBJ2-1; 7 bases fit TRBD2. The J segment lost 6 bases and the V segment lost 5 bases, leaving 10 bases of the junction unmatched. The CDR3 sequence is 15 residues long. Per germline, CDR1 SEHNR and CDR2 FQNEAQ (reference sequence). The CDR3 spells CASSPGYGGSNEQFF. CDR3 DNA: TGTGCCAGCAGCCCCGGGTATGGCGGGAGCAATGAGCAGTTCTTC. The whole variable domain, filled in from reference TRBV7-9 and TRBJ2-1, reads DTGVSQNPRHKITKRGQNVTFRCDPISEHNRLYWYRQTLGQGPEFLTYFQNEAQLEKSRLLSDRFSAERPKGSFSTLEIQRTEQGDSAMYLCASSPGYGGSNEQFFGPGTRLTVL.

The CDR3 DNA follows: TGTGCCAGCAGCCCGACTAGCGGGAGGACTAGCTCCTACGAGCAGTACTTC. It codes for CASSPTSGRTSSYEQYF. The V call is TRBV6-2 or TRBV6-3, the J call TRBJ2-7, with 13 bases aligning to TRBD2. The CDR3 runs to 17 residues. Germline CDR1 MNHEY, CDR2 SVGEGT. V lost 6 bases and J lost 0; bases outside the gene matches: 8.

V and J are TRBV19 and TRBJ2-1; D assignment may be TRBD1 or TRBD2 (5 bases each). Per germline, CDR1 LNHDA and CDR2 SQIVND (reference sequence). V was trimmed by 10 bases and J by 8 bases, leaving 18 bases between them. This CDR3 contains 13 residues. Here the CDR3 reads CATSLRGYHEQFF. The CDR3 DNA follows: TGTGCCACCTCTTTGAGGGGTTATCATGAGCAGTTCTTC.

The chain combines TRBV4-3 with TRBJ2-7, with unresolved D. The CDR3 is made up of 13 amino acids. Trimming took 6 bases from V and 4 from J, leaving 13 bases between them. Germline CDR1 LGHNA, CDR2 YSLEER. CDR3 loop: CASRSRVEYEQYF. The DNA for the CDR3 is TGCGCCAGCAGGTCCAGAGTCGAGTACGAGCAGTACTTC.

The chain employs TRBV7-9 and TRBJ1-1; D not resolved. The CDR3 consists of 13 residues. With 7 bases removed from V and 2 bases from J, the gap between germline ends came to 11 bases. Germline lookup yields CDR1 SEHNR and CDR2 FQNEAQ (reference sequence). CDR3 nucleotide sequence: TGTGCCAGCACCCCCGCTTCTAACACTGAAGCTTTCTTT. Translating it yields CASTPASNTEAFF.

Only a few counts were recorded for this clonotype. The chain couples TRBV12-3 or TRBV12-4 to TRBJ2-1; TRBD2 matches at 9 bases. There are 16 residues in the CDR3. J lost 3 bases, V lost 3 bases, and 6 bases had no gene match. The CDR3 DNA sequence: TGTGCCAGCAGTTTGGCCGGGACTAGCAGCTACAATGAGCAGTTCTTC. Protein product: CASSLAGTSSYNEQFF.

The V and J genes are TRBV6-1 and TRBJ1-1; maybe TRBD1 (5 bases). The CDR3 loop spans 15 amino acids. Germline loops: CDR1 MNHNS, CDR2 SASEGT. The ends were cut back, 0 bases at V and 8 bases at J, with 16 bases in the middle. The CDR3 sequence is CASSEALTVNPEAFF. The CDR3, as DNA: TGTGCCAGCAGTGAAGCACTGACAGTAAACCCCGAAGCTTTCTTT.

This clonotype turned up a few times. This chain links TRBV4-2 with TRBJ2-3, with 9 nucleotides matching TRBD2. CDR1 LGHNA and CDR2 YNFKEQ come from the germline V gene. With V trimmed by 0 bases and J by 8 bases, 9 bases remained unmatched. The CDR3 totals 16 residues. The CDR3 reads CASSQDRGGGAATQYF. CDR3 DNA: TGTGCCAGCAGCCAAGATCGCGGCGGGGGGGCAGCTACGCAGTATTTT.

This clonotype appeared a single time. CDR3 region: CASSTRQGRNSPLHF. The CDR3 DNA sequence: TGTGCCAGCAGCACCCGGCAGGGAAGAAATTCACCCCTCCACTTT. The chain recombines TRBV5-5 with TRBJ1-6, with a tentative D call TRBD1 (5 bases). Germline V gene lookup returns CDR1 SGHKS and CDR2 YYEKEE (reference sequence). The CDR3 extends over 15 amino acids. V was trimmed by 4 bases and J by 7 bases, leaving 15 bases between them.

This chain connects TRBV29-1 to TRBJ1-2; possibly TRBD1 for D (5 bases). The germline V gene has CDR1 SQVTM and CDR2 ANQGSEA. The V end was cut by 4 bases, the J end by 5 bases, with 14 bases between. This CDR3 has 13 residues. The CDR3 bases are TGCAGCGTTGGCCGGACGGGGGATTATGGCTACACCTTC. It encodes CSVGRTGDYGYTF.

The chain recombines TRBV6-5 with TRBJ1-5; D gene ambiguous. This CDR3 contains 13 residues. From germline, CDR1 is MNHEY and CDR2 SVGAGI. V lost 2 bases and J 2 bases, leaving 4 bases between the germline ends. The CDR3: CASSYTGNQPQHF. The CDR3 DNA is TGTGCCAGCAGTTACACAGGCAATCAGCCCCAGCATTTT.

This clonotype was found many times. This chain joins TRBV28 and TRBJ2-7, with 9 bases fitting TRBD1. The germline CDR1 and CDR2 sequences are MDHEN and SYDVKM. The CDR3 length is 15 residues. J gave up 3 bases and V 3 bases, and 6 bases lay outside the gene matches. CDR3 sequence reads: CASSLAGTGIYEQYF. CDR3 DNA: TGTGCCAGCAGTTTGGCCGGGACAGGGATCTACGAGCAGTACTTC.

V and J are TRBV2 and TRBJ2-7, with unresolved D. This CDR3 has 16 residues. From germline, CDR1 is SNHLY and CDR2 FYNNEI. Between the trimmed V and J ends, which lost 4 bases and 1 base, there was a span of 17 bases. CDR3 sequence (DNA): TGTGCCAGCAGTGGAAAGGGAACAGTCTTTTCCTACGAGCAGTACTTC. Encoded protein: CASSGKGTVFSYEQYF.

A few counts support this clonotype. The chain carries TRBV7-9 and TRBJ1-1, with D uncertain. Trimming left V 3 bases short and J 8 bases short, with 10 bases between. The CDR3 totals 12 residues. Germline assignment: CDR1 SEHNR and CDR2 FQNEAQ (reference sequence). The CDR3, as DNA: TGTGCCAGCAGCTTGAACGAGGGCGAAGCTTTCTTT. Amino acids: CASSLNEGEAFF.

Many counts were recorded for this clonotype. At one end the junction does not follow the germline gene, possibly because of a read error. CDR3 DNA sequence: TGTGCCAGCAGCCAGCAAGAGACCCAGTACTTC. Its protein is CASSQQETQYF. This chain links TRBV5-1 with TRBJ2-5, with D hard to call. The CDR3 length is 11 residues. The germline V gene has CDR1 SGHRS and CDR2 YFSETQ.

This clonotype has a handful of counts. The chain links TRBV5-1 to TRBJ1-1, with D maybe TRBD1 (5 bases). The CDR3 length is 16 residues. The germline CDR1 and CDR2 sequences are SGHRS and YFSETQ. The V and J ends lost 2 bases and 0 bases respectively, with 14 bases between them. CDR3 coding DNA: TGCGCCAGCAGCTTCGATGTGGGGCGTATGAACACTGAAGCTTTCTTT. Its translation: CASSFDVGRMNTEAFF.

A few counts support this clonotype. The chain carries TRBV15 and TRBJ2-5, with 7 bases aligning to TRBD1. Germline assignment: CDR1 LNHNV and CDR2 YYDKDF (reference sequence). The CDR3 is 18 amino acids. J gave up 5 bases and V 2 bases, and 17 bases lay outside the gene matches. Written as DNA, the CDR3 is TGTGCCACCAGCAGACAATACCAAGTACAGGGGATTCGTGAGACCCAGTACTTC. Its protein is CATSRQYQVQGIRETQYF.